These 21 T cell receptor beta chains share one sample of origin, sequenced in a study of blood T cell repertoires in COVID-19. Repertoires were generated with immunoSEQ multiplex PCR, while TCRdb's copy carries only in-frame clones and drops some. The sample yields fewer than 700,000 clones, roughly 89% seen once. Sequencing used peripheral blood. Receptors originate from a woman between 50 and 59 years old with COVID-19, enrolled during active disease.

The J gene is TRBJ2-1, the V gene TRBV4-1, with D tentatively TRBD2 (7 bases). Looked up from germline, CDR1 is MGHRA and CDR2 is YSYEKL. CDR3 length equals 18 residues. Trimming took 3 bases from V and 0 from J, leaving 18 bases between them. The CDR3 DNA follows: TGCGCCAGCAGCCATCCGCTTGCGGGGGCGAGCTCCTACAATGAGCAGTTCTTC. The encoded protein is CASSHPLAGASSYNEQFF.

This clone occurred a few times. The chain employs TRBV29-1 and TRBJ2-2, with a possible D match to TRBD1 (6 bases). V lost 4 bases to trimming and J lost 4 bases, with 13 bases between them. Germline lookup yields CDR1 SQVTM and CDR2 ANQGSEA. CDR3 length: 14 amino acids. The CDR3 DNA reads as TGCAGCGTTGGGGGGCAGGGTCTCACCGGGGAGCTGTTTTTT. Amino acids: CSVGGQGLTGELFF.

The V gene is TRBV28, the J gene TRBJ1-5, with D unresolved. CDR1 MDHEN and CDR2 SYDVKM come from the germline V gene. Trimming stripped 7 bases from V and 7 bases from J, with 14 bases between. The CDR3 sequence is 13 residues long. The CDR3 nucleotides are TGTGCCAGCATGCGCGCTCCATGGCAGCCCCAGCATTTT. Translating it yields CASMRAPWQPQHF.

This chain connects TRBV5-5 to TRBJ2-7; unclear D gene. CDR3 length: 13 amino acids. CDR1 and CDR2 from the germline V gene are SGHKS and YYEKEE (reference sequence). V lost 1 base and J 1 base, leaving 6 bases between the germline ends. The CDR3 is CASSLRQSYEQYF. The CDR3 region has the DNA TGTGCCAGCAGCTTGAGACAATCCTACGAGCAGTACTTC. The entire variable domain, with the rest obtained from reference TRBV5-5 and TRBJ2-7, is as follows: DAGVTQSPTHLIKTRGQQVTLRCSPISGHKSVSWYQQVLGQGPQFIFQYYEKEERGRGNFPDRFSARQFPNYSSELNVNALLLGDSALYLCASSLRQSYEQYFGPGTRLTVT.

The chain recombines TRBV28 with TRBJ1-5; 7 bases are shared with TRBD1. Germline CDR1 reads MDHEN; CDR2 reads SYDVKM. V lost 5 bases to trimming and J lost 6 bases; unmatched junction nucleotides: 4. The length of the CDR3 is 13 residues. Here the CDR3 reads CASSRQGGQPQHF. The CDR3 DNA is TGTGCCAGCAGTAGACAGGGCGGTCAGCCCCAGCATTTT. The full variable domain, completed using reference TRBV28 and TRBJ1-5, is DVKVTQSSRYLVKRTGEKVFLECVQDMDHENMFWYRQDPGLGLRLIYFSYDVKMKEKGDIPEGYSVSREKKERFSLILESASTNQTSMYLCASSRQGGQPQHFGDGTRLSIL.

The chain carries TRBV19 and TRBJ2-3; 10 bases map to TRBD2. The germline CDR1 and CDR2 sequences are LNHDA and SQIVND (reference sequence). This CDR3 has 18 amino acids. V lost 7 bases to trimming and J lost 0 bases; unmatched junction nucleotides: 13. The CDR3 DNA reads as TGTGCCAGTACCCCTGGAGCGGGGGGGTGGGCTAGCACAGATACGCAGTATTTT. It encodes CASTPGAGGWASTDTQYF. Combining the CDR3 with reference TRBV19 and TRBJ2-3 gives the whole variable domain DGGITQSPKYLFRKEGQNVTLSCEQNLNHDAMYWYRQDPGQGLRLIYYSQIVNDFQKGDIAEGYSVSREKKESFPLTVTSAQKNPTAFYLCASTPGAGGWASTDTQYFGPGTRLTVL.

This clone appeared once. This chain links TRBV30 with TRBJ1-4; D unclear. The CDR3 covers 13 residues. The germline V gene has CDR1 GTSNPN and CDR2 SVGIG (reference sequence). The germline V and J ends were trimmed by 1 base and 11 bases, with 14 bases remaining between them. The CDR3 DNA reads TGTGCCTGGAGTGGTCCTCCGGTTCCGAAACTGTTTTTT. As protein: CAWSGPPVPKLFF. The complete variable domain, with remaining parts taken from reference TRBV30 and TRBJ1-4, reads SQTIHQWPATLVQPVGSPLSLECTVEGTSNPNLYWYRQAAGRGLQLLFYSVGIGQISSEVPQNLSASRPQDRQFILSSKKLLLSDSGFYLCAWSGPPVPKLFFGSGTQLSVL.

CDR3 residues: CASSESGRNQPQHF. In DNA form, the CDR3 reads TGCGCCAGCAGTGAGTCGGGCCGTAATCAGCCCCAGCATTTT. V is TRBV10-1 and J is TRBJ1-5; D not resolved. This CDR3 is 14 amino acids long. Germline lookup yields CDR1 WNHNN and CDR2 SYGVQD (reference sequence). Deletions cut 0 bases from V and 4 bases from J, with 7 bases between.

The chain joins TRBV23-1 to TRBJ2-1; 11 bases are shared with TRBD2. TRBV23-1 is treated as an ORF (open reading frame) with a function not yet certain. The CDR3 has 18 residues. V was clipped by 0 bases and J by 7 bases; unmatched bases: 11. The CDR3 loop reads CASSQSTSPSGGMNEQFF. The DNA of the CDR3 is TGCGCCAGCAGTCAATCGACTTCGCCTAGCGGGGGGATGAATGAGCAGTTCTTC.

The chain is built from TRBV7-2 and TRBJ2-7; D may be TRBD1 (6 bases). V lost 1 base and J lost 2, with 9 bases in between. The germline V gene encodes CDR1 SGHTA and CDR2 FQGNSA. This CDR3 contains 14 residues. The CDR3 DNA is TGTGCCAGCAGCTTAGGCCGGGACACCTACGAGCAGTACTTC. It encodes CASSLGRDTYEQYF.

V is TRBV18 and J is TRBJ2-7, with a tentative D call TRBD2 (5 bases). The CDR3 extends over 16 amino acids. V lost 3 bases and J 0 bases, leaving 15 bases between the germline ends. Germline CDR1 KGHSH, CDR2 LQKENI. CDR3 nucleotides: TGTGCCAGCTCACCCCTAGCAGGCGGCTCCTCCTACGAGCAGTACTTC. Translating it yields CASSPLAGGSSYEQYF. The entire variable domain, with the rest obtained from reference TRBV18 and TRBJ2-7, is as follows: NAGVMQNPRHLVRRRGQEARLRCSPMKGHSHVYWYRQLPEEGLKFMVYLQKENIIDESGMPKERFSAEFPKEGPSILRIQQVVRGDSAAYFCASSPLAGGSSYEQYFGPGTRLTVT.

A note on this clone: The junction departs from germline at one end; a sequencing error may be responsible. The J gene is TRBJ1-5, the V gene TRBV4-1; the D is unclear. CDR1 is MGHRA and CDR2 is YSYEKL in the germline V gene. The CDR3 consists of 13 residues. CDR3 residues: CASSLTPLQKLDF. The DNA of the CDR3 is TGCGCCAGCAGCCTTACTCCCTTGCAAAAGTTGGATTTT.

The chain links TRBV19 to TRBJ1-6, with D possibly TRBD1 on 6 matching bases. V gave up 5 bases and J gave up 6 bases, with 14 bases separating them. CDR1 LNHDA and CDR2 SQIVND come from the germline V gene (reference sequence). The CDR3 runs 15 residues. This chain's CDR3 is CASSFPTGSNSPLHF. The CDR3 DNA reads TGTGCCAGTAGTTTCCCGACAGGTTCTAATTCACCCCTCCACTTT.

This clone was observed a single time. The J gene is TRBJ2-1, the V gene TRBV5-1; 11 nucleotides align to TRBD1. V gave up 7 bases and J gave up 9 bases; unmatched junction bases: 12. This CDR3 is built from 15 residues. Germline-derived CDR1 and CDR2 are SGHRS and YFSETQ. CDR3 sequence (DNA): TGCGCCAGCGCTGACCCCGGACAGGGGGCTCGTGAGCAGTTCTTC. This encodes CASADPGQGAREQFF.

The chain is built from TRBV3-1 (or the pseudogene TRBV3-2) and TRBJ2-4; possibly TRBD2 for D (6 bases). CDR3 length: 15 residues. Germline assignment: CDR1 LGHDT and CDR2 YNNKEL (reference sequence). V gave up 2 bases and J gave up 0 bases, with 8 bases separating them. The CDR3 bases are TGTGCCAGCAGCCAACAGGGACTAGCCAAAAACATTCAGTACTTC. Translated: CASSQQGLAKNIQYF.

The V and J genes are TRBV11-2 and TRBJ2-7; D is unresolved. There are 10 residues in the CDR3. CDR1 and CDR2 (germline): SGHAT, FQNNGV. The V end lost 5 bases, the J end lost 5 bases, and 4 bases lay between the germline ends. The CDR3 sequence is CASSLHEQYF. The CDR3 nucleotides are TGTGCCAGCAGCCTACACGAGCAGTACTTC.

Concerning this clone itself: Other DNA sequences from this sample encode an identical CDR3 as well. V is TRBV24-1 and J is TRBJ2-5; D remains ambiguous. Germline V gene data show CDR1 as KGHDR and CDR2 as SFDVKD. The CDR3 runs to 12 residues. V was trimmed by 0 bases and J by 5 bases, leaving 3 bases between them. Here the CDR3 reads CATSDLSETQYF. CDR3 DNA sequence: TGTGCCACCAGTGATTTGTCGGAGACCCAGTACTTC.

The chain carries TRBV28 and TRBJ2-5; 9 nucleotides agree with TRBD2. CDR3 length: 15 amino acids. Trimming removed 6 bases from V and 7 bases from J; junction bases left unmatched: 12. In germline, CDR1 is MDHEN, CDR2 SYDVKM. In DNA, the CDR3 is TGTGCCAGCAGCTACTACTTAGCGGGGGTGGCGACCCAGTACTTC. Amino acids: CASSYYLAGVATQYF.

The V and J genes are TRBV5-5 and TRBJ2-3, with TRBD1 matching over 8 bases. Germline-derived CDR1 and CDR2 are SGHKS and YYEKEE (reference sequence). V lost 1 base, J lost 6 bases, and 7 bases stayed unmatched. This CDR3 is built from 15 residues. CDR3 loop: CASSLWQGARDTQYF. The CDR3 region has the DNA TGTGCCAGCAGCTTGTGGCAGGGGGCGCGGGATACGCAGTATTTT.

The V gene is TRBV11-2, the J gene TRBJ1-6, with D uncertain. Germline CDR1 and CDR2: SGHAT and FQNNGV. The CDR3 runs to 14 residues. V shed 5 bases and J shed 9 bases, with 14 bases lying between them. The CDR3: CASSPGLGGSPLHF. CDR3 in DNA: TGTGCCAGCAGCCCCGGCCTAGGAGGTTCACCCCTCCACTTT.

V usage is TRBV9 and J usage is TRBJ2-2, with 7 bases lining up with TRBD2. Germline V lookup: CDR1 SGDLS, CDR2 YYNGEE. This CDR3 spans 16 amino acids. The V segment lost 4 bases and the J segment 4 bases; nucleotides outside the gene matches: 10. The CDR3 nucleotides read TGTGCCAGCAGCCTCTGGGAGCGGGGTTCCACCGGGGAGCTGTTTTTT. Its translation is CASSLWERGSTGELFF. The full variable domain, with the rest looked up from reference TRBV9 and TRBJ2-2, is DSGVTQTPKHLITATGQRVTLRCSPRSGDLSVYWYQQSLDQGLQFLIQYYNGEERAKGNILERFSAQQFPDLHSELNLSSLELGDSALYFCASSLWERGSTGELFFGEGSRLTVL.